This TCR beta chain was captured by sequencing in a study of T cell repertoires in cytomegalovirus infection. Study-wide context: HLA-B-restricted CMV epitopes that are well studied were used alongside recently identified HLA-C-restricted ones. TCR beta signatures that were public indicated CMV infection and matching HLA type. General study points: Cumulative public TCR beta family frequency identified CMV carriers with the relevant HLA. The response measured ex vivo was dominated by TCR beta clonotypes (HLA-C-restricted and CMV-specific).

As regards this clonotype: Its antigen is still unknown.

Germline CDR1 is ENHRY and CDR2 is SYGVKD. The CDR3 runs to 16 residues. Trimming took 1 base from V and 7 from J, leaving 17 bases between them. In TCRdb, the reads were re-called with MiXCR into one record per CDR3 protein. The repertoire holds some 310,000 distinct CDR3 sequences, with 20% to 30% as singletons. This clonotype was obtained from a human donor in good health (CMV status not recorded). Some clones in this sample may be carry-over from other donors' samples. Source: cultured PBMCs, taken from culture after CMV antigen stimulation. This chain uses TRBV10-3 with TRBJ2-1; possibly TRBD1 for D (6 bases). CDR3 bases: TGTGCCATCAGTGAGTTCCAGGGGACGCGGCGAAATGAGCAGTTCTTC. It translates to CAISEFQGTRRNEQFF.